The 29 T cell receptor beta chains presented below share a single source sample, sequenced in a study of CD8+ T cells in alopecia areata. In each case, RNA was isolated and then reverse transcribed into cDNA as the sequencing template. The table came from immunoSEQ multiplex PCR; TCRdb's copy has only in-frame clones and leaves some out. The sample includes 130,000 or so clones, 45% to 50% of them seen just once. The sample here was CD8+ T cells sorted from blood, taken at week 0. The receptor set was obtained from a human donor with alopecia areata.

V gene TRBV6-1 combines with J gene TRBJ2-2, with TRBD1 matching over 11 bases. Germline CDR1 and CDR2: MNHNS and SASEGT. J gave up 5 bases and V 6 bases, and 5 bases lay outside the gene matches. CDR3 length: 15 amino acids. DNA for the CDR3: TGTGCCAGCAGACCGGGACAGGGGGTAACCGGGGAGCTGTTTTTT. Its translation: CASRPGQGVTGELFF.

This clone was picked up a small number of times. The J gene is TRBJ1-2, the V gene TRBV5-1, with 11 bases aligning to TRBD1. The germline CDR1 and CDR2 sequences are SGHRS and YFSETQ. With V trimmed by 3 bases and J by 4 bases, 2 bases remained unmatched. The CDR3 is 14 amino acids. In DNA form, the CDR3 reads TGCGCCAGCAGCTGGGGGACAGGGGGCTATGGCTACACCTTC. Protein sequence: CASSWGTGGYGYTF.

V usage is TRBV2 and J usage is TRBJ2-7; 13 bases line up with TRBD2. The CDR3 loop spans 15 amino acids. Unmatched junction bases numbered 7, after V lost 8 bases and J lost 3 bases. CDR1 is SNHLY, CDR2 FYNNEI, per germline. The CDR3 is CASRTSGGLNYEQYF. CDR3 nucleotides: TGTGCCAGCCGGACTAGCGGGGGCCTTAACTACGAGCAGTACTTC.

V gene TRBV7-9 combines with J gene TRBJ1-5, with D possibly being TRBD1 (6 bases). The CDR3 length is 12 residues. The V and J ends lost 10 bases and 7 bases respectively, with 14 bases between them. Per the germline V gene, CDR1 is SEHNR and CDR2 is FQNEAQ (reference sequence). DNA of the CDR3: TGTGCCACCGAGACAGGATCCCAGCCCCAGCATTTT. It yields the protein CATETGSQPQHF.

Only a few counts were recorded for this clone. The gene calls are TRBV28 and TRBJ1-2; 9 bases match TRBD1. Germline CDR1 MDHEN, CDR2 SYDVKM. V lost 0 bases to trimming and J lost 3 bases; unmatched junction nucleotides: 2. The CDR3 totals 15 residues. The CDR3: CASSLWTGGDYGYTF. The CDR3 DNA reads TGTGCCAGCAGTTTATGGACAGGGGGTGACTATGGCTACACCTTC.

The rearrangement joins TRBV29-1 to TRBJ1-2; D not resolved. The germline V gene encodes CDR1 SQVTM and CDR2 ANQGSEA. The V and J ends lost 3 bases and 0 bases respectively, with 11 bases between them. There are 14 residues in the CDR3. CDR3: CSVDWGGTNYGYTF. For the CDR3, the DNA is TGCAGCGTTGACTGGGGAGGGACTAACTATGGCTACACCTTC. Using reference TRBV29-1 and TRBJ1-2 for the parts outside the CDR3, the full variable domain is SAVISQKPSRDICQRGTSLTIQCQVDSQVTMMFWYRQQPGQSLTLIATANQGSEATYESGFVIDKFPISRPNLTFSTLTVSNMSPEDSSIYLCSVDWGGTNYGYTFGSGTRLTVV.

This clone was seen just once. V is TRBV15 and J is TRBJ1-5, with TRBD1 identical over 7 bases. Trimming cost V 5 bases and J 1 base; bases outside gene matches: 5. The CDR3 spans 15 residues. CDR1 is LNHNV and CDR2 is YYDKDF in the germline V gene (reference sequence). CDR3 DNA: TGTGCCACCAGCGAAGGGACAGCAAGCAATCAGCCCCAGCATTTT. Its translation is CATSEGTASNQPQHF.

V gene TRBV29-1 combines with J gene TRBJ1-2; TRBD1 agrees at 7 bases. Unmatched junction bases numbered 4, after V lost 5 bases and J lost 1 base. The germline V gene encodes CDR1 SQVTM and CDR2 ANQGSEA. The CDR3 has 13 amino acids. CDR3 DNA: TGCAGCGTTTACAGGGGACTTAACTATGGCTACACCTTC. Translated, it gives CSVYRGLNYGYTF.

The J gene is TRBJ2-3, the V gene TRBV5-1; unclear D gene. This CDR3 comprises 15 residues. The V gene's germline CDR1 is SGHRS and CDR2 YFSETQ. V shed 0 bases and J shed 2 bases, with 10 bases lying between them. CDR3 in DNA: TGCGCCAGCAGCTTGGAGCACCCCAACACAGATACGCAGTATTTT. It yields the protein CASSLEHPNTDTQYF.

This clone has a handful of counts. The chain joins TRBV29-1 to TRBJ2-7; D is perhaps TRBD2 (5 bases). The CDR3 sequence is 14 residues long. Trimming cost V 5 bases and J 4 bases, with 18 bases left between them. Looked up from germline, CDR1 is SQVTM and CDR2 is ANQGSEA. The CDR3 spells CSVLFRSSGYEQYF. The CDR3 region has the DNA TGCAGCGTTCTCTTCCGCAGCAGCGGATACGAGCAGTACTTC.

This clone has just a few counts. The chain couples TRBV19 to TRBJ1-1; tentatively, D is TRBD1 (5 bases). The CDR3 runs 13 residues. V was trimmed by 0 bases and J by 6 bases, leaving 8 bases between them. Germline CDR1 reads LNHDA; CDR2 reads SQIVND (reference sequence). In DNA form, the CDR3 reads TGTGCCAGTAGTATAGAGGGGGGATCTGAAGCTTTCTTT. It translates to CASSIEGGSEAFF.

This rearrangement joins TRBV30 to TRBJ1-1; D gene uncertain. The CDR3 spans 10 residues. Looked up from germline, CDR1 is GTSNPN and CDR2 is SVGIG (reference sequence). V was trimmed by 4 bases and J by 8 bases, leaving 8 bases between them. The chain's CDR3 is CAWTGIEAFF. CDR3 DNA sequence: TGTGCCTGGACGGGGATAGAAGCTTTCTTT.

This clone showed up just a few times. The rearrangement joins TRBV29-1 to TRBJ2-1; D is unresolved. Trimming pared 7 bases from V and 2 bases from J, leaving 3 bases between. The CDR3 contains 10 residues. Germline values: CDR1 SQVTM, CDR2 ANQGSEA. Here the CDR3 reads CSATYNEQFF. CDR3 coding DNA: TGCAGCGCGACCTACAATGAGCAGTTCTTC.

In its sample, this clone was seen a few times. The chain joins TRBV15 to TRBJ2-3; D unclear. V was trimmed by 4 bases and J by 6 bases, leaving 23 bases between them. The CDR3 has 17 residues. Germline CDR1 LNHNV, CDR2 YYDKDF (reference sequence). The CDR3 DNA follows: TGTGCCACCAGCACACATATGGCAGGCCCTACATTCGATACGCAGTATTTT. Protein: CATSTHMAGPTFDTQYF.

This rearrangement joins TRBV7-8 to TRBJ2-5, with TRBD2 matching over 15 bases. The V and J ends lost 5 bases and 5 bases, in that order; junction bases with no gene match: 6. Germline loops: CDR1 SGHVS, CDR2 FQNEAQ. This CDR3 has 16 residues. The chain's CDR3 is CASSLGTSGGSETQYF. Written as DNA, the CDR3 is TGTGCCAGCAGCCTGGGGACTAGCGGGGGGTCGGAGACCCAGTACTTC.

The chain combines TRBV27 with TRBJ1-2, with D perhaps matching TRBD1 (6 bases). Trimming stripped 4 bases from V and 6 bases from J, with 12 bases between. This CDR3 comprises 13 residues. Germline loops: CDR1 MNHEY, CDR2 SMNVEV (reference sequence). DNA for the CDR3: TGTGCCAGCAGTTCGCGGGGGCGCGATGGCTACACCTTC. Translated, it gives CASSSRGRDGYTF.

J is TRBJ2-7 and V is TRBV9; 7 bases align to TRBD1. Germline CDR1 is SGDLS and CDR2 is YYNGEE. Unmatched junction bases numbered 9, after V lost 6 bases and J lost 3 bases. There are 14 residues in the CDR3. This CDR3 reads CASNSGTANYEQYF. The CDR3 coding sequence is TGTGCCAGCAACTCCGGGACAGCCAACTACGAGCAGTACTTC.

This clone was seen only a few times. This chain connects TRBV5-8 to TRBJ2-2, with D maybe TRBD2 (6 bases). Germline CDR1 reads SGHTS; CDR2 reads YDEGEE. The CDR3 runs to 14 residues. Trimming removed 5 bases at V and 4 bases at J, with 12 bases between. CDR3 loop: CASRVSRGTGELFF. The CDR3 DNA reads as TGTGCCAGCAGGGTCTCGCGGGGCACCGGGGAGCTGTTTTTT.

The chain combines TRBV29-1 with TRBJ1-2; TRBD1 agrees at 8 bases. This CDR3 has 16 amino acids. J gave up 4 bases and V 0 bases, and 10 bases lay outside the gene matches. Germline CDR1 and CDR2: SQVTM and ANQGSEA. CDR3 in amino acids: CSVEDGIQGVGYGYTF. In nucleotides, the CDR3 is TGCAGCGTTGAAGATGGTATACAGGGGGTCGGCTATGGCTACACCTTC.

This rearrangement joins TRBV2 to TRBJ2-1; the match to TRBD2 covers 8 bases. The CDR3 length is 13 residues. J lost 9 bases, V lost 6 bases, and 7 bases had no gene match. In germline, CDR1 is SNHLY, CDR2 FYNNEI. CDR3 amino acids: CASREQTSAEQFF. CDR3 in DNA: TGTGCCAGCAGGGAACAGACTAGCGCTGAGCAGTTCTTC.

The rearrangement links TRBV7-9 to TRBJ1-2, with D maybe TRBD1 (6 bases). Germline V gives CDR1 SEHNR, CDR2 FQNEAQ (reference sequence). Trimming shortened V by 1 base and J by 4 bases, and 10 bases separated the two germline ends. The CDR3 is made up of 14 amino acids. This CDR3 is CASSLVRGAYGYTF. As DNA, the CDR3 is TGTGCCAGCAGCTTAGTCAGGGGAGCCTATGGCTACACCTTC.

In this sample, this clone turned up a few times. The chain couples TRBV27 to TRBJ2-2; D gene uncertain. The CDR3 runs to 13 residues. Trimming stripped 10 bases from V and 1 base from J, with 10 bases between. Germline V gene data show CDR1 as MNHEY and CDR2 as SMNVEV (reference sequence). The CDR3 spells CATKGLNTGELFF. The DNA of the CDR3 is TGTGCCACCAAGGGCTTGAACACCGGGGAGCTGTTTTTT.

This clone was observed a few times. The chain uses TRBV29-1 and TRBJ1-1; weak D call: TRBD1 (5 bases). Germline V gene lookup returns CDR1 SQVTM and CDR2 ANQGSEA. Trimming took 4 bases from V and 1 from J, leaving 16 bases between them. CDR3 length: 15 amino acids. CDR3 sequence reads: CSVVLGQGKNTEAFF. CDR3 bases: TGCAGCGTTGTCCTAGGGCAGGGCAAGAACACTGAAGCTTTCTTT.

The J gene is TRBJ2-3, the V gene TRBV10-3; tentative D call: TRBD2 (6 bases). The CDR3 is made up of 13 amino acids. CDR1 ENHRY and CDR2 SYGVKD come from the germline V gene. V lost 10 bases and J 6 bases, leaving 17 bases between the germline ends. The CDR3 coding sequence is TGTGCCACACCCCGACGGAGGGCGGATACGCAGTATTTT. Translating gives CATPRRRADTQYF.

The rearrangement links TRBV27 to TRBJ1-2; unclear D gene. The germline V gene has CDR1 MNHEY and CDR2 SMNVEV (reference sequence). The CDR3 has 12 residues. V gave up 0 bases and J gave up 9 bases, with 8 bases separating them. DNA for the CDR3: TGTGCCAGCAGTTTATCAGGGTTTAGCTACACCTTC. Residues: CASSLSGFSYTF.

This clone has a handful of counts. CDR3 bases: TGTGCCAGCAGTTTTACCCCGTCCCTGGGGGAGCAGTACTTC. Residues: CASSFTPSLGEQYF. The chain combines TRBV27 with TRBJ2-7; no clear D. CDR1 and CDR2 (germline): MNHEY, SMNVEV (reference sequence). Trimming took 3 bases from V and 7 from J, leaving 16 bases between them. The CDR3 consists of 14 residues.

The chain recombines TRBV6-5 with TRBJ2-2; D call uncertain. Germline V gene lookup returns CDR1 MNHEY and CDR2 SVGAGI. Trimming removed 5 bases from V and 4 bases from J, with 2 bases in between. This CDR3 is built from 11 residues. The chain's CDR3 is CASSTTGELFF. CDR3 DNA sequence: TGTGCCAGCAGTACCACCGGGGAGCTGTTTTTT.

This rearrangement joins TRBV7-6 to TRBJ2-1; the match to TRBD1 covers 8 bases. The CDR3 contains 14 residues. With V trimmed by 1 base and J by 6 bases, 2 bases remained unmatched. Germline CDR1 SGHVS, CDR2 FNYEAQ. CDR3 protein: CASSLGQGSNEQFF. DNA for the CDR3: TGTGCCAGCAGCTTAGGACAGGGGAGCAATGAGCAGTTCTTC.

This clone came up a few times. The CDR3: CASSQELYNEQFF. Here the CDR3 DNA reads TGCGCCAGCAGCCAAGAACTTTACAATGAGCAGTTCTTC. The V gene is TRBV4-3, the J gene TRBJ2-1; D not certain. Trimming took off 0 bases at V and 4 bases at J, with 4 bases between the two ends. Germline V lookup: CDR1 LGHNA, CDR2 YSLEER. The CDR3 has 13 residues.